The following is a T cell receptor (beta chain) sequence with its context. Its antigen is as yet unknown. The data are from a study of cytomegalovirus exposure and HLA in healthy donors. About the study: A subsequent analysis stated that the 120 or so validation repertoires were run on the same platform as the roughly 700 first-cohort repertoires.

Sequencing used immunoSEQ multiplex PCR; TCRdb keeps in-frame clones, though not all of them. The repertoire holds some 330,000 clones, with just over 85% as singletons. Study-level findings and limits: Fewer than 200 TCR beta chains were listed as cytomegalovirus-associated.

From germline, CDR1 is MNHEY and CDR2 SMNVEV (reference sequence). V lost 5 bases, J lost 3 bases, and 5 bases stayed unmatched. CDR3 size: 15 residues. The receptor was isolated from a woman between 18 and 29 years old in good health and CMV-seronegative. Sequenced input: PBMCs. V gene TRBV27 combines with J gene TRBJ2-1; 9 bases match TRBD2. In DNA form, the CDR3 reads TGTGCCAGCAGTGGGCCTAGCGGGATCTACAATGAGCAGTTCTTC. It specifies CASSGPSGIYNEQFF.